A selection of T cell receptor beta chains follows, all from one sample in a study of cytomegalovirus exposure and HLA in healthy donors. Here immunoSEQ multiplex PCR was the method, and the copy in TCRdb shows in-frame clones only, minus some. The data hold around 100,000 clones, with just under 75% observed a single time. The sequencing input was PBMCs. The receptors originated from a man aged 45-60 years in good health and CMV-seropositive. Each CDR3 is given with its conserved first and last residue. The D gene is left open where the match is weak. For some rows the clone size is stated as once, few or many, or as a class when expanded; others skip it.

d_gene	len	abundance	v_gene	j_gene	CDR3nt	CDR3aa
NA	16	NA	TRBV10-3	TRBJ1-5	TGTGCCATCAGTGAGTCGAACCCAGGGACTAATCAGCCCCAGCATTTT	CAISESNPGTNQPQHF
NA	15	NA	TRBV14	TRBJ2-5	TGTGCCAGCAGCCACACCTTCAGGAAACAAGAGACCCAGTACTTC	CASSHTFRKQETQYF
NA	14	NA	TRBV30	TRBJ2-1	TGTGCCTGGAGTGTACGGAGCGGCTTTAATGAGCAGTTCTTC	CAWSVRSGFNEQFF
NA	13	NA	TRBV2	TRBJ1-1	TGTGCCAGCAGTCAGGCCAGGGGCACTGAAGCTTTCTTT	CASSQARGTEAFF
NA	15	once	TRBV7-8	TRBJ1-1	TGTGCCAGCAGCCAACTTGCTTCGACAGGCACTGAAGCTTTCTTT	CASSQLASTGTEAFF
TRBD2	20	NA	TRBV10-3	TRBJ2-3	TGTGCCATCAGTCGCTTCCCCGGGACTAGCGGGGGGGAAGGCACAGATACGCAGTATTTT	CAISRFPGTSGGEGTDTQYF
NA	13	NA	TRBV5-1	TRBJ2-7	TGCGCCAGCAGCTCGGGGAGCTCCTACGAGCAGTACTTC	CASSSGSSYEQYF
NA	13	NA	TRBV6-1	TRBJ2-5	TGTGCCAGCAGCCCGGGACAAACGGAGACCCAGTACTTC	CASSPGQTETQYF
TRBD1	15	NA	TRBV6-1	TRBJ2-3	TGTGCCAGCAGTGGATTGACAGGGAGCACAGATACGCAGTATTTT	CASSGLTGSTDTQYF
TRBD1	14	NA	TRBV4-1	TRBJ1-1	TGCGCCAGCAGCCAGACAGGGGGCTACACTGAAGCTTTCTTT	CASSQTGGYTEAFF
TRBD2	15	NA	TRBV7-3	TRBJ2-5	TGTGCCAGCAGCTTAATGTCGGGAGGCCAAGAGACCCAGTACTTC	CASSLMSGGQETQYF
NA	13	few	TRBV7-3	TRBJ2-7	TGTGCCAGCAGCTTAAAATCGGGGGTGGAGCAGTACTTC	CASSLKSGVEQYF
NA	16	once	TRBV7-8	TRBJ2-5	TGTGCCAGCAGCCTAATATCCGACAGGCATGGAAAGACCCAGTACTTC	CASSLISDRHGKTQYF
TRBD2	14	NA	TRBV2	TRBJ2-7	TGTGCCAGCAGGGCTAGCGGAAGCTCCTACGAGCAGTACTTC	CASRASGSSYEQYF
TRBD2	15	NA	TRBV29-1	TRBJ2-7	TGCAGCGTTGAAGGTGGAGCGGGAGGGACCTACGAGCAGTACTTC	CSVEGGAGGTYEQYF
TRBD2	17	NA	TRBV10-1	TRBJ2-3	TGCGCCAGCAGTGATAATGGAAGATTGGGAGGGACAGATACGCAGTATTTT	CASSDNGRLGGTDTQYF
TRBD1	14	NA	TRBV7-3	TRBJ2-7	TGTGCCAGCAGCCCGGGACAGGGAGACTACGAGCAGTACTTC	CASSPGQGDYEQYF
NA	11	once	TRBV7-6	TRBJ1-2	TGTGCCGCCCAACAGGGATCTGGCTACACCTTC	CAAQQGSGYTF
TRBD1	17	NA	TRBV9	TRBJ1-3	TGTGCCAGCACCCCGGGACAGGCGAGATTACCTGGAAACACCATATATTTT	CASTPGQARLPGNTIYF
NA	11	NA	TRBV2	TRBJ1-1	TGTGCCAGCAACGCTCAGGGGCCAGCTTTCTTT	CASNAQGPAFF
TRBD2	17	NA	TRBV7-6	TRBJ2-2	TGTGCCAGCAGCTTAGAGTTGCGGGGGGCCAACACCGGGGAGCTGTTTTTT	CASSLELRGANTGELFF
NA	11	few	TRBV5-6	TRBJ2-1	TGTGCCAGCAGCTTGGGAGCCGAGCAGTTCTTC	CASSLGAEQFF
NA	13	NA	TRBV5-1	TRBJ1-4	TGCGCCAGCAGCTCGAGGCCCCGGGAAAAACTGTTTTTT	CASSSRPREKLFF
TRBD1	16	NA	TRBV27	TRBJ2-7	TGTGCCAGCAGGCGTTCCACCGGGACAGGGCCGTACGAGCAGTACTTC	CASRRSTGTGPYEQYF
TRBD1	14	NA	TRBV10-3	TRBJ1-1	TGTGCCATCACCCGGGACAGAGAGAACACTGAAGCTTTCTTT	CAITRDRENTEAFF
NA	16	few	TRBV11-2	TRBJ1-1	TGTGCCAGCAGCCCCCCGGGGCGGGGGATGAACACTGAAGCTTTCTTT	CASSPPGRGMNTEAFF
NA	14	NA	TRBV19	TRBJ1-1	TGTGCCAGTAGTCTTCCCCGGACACGAACTGAAGCTTTCTTT	CASSLPRTRTEAFF
NA	13	NA	TRBV5-1	TRBJ1-1	TGCGCCAGCAGCTTGGTGGTGGCCACTGAAGCTTTCTTT	CASSLVVATEAFF
NA	14	NA	TRBV6-1	TRBJ1-5	TGTGCCAGCAGCGAACAGGGTCGCTATCAGCCCCAGCATTTT	CASSEQGRYQPQHF
NA	13	once	TRBV30	TRBJ2-3	TGTGCCTGGAGGGTAGATATAGCAGATACGCAGTATTTT	CAWRVDIADTQYF
NA	15	NA	TRBV6-6	TRBJ1-1	TGTGCCAGCAGTTACTCTCCAGGGCGGAACACTGAAGCTTTCTTT	CASSYSPGRNTEAFF
TRBD2	18	NA	TRBV25-1	TRBJ2-3	TGTGCCAGCAGTGCCATTTTCCCGACTAGCCGCGGGGTGGATACGCAGTATTTT	CASSAIFPTSRGVDTQYF
TRBD1	14	few	TRBV19	TRBJ2-3	TGTGCCAGTACCACCGGGACAGGGTACGATACGCAGTATTTT	CASTTGTGYDTQYF
NA	16	NA	TRBV19	TRBJ2-1	TGTGCCAGTAGTATGAAAAGAATAGCGGACTACAATGAGCAGTTCTTC	CASSMKRIADYNEQFF
NA	14	few	TRBV5-5	TRBJ1-2	TGTGCCAGCAGCTTGGAATGGCAGGGTTGGGACTACACCTTC	CASSLEWQGWDYTF
TRBD1	14	NA	TRBV7-7	TRBJ2-7	TGTGCCAGCAGCCCCCTGGGACAGCCCCACGAGCAGTACTTC	CASSPLGQPHEQYF
NA	16	NA	TRBV21-1	TRBJ1-5	TGTGCCAGCAGCAAAGTGGGTGCGGGGGGAGGTCAGCCCCAGCATTTT	CASSKVGAGGGQPQHF
NA	14	few	TRBV5-1	TRBJ2-7	TGCGCCAGCAGACAGACAACGGTGTCGGGGGAGCAGTACTTC	CASRQTTVSGEQYF
TRBD1	14	NA	TRBV6-5	TRBJ1-1	TGTGCCAGCAGTCCCCGACAGGGTGTGACTGAAGCTTTCTTT	CASSPRQGVTEAFF
NA	14	NA	TRBV19	TRBJ1-4	TGTGCCAGTAGTATAGAGGTACAGAGTGAAAAACTGTTTTTT	CASSIEVQSEKLFF
NA	16	NA	TRBV5-3	TRBJ2-2	TGTGCCAGAAGCTTGGGCCGGGACATAAACACCGGGGAGCTGTTTTTT	CARSLGRDINTGELFF
NA	16	NA	TRBV4-1	TRBJ2-5	TGCGCCAGCAGCCAAGGAGGGAGCTCGTACCAAGAGACCCAGTACTTC	CASSQGGSSYQETQYF
NA	15	NA	TRBV21-1	TRBJ1-3	TGTGCCAGCAGCAAAGGCGACTATCCTGGAAACACCATATATTTT	CASSKGDYPGNTIYF
TRBD2	18	NA	TRBV2	TRBJ2-1	TGTGCCAGCAGTGAATCTATGGCGGGGGGATCCTCCTACAATGAGCAGTTCTTC	CASSESMAGGSSYNEQFF
TRBD1	16	NA	TRBV11-1	TRBJ2-1	TGTGCCAGCAGCTTCCGACCGACAGGGCTCTACAATGAGCAGTTCTTC	CASSFRPTGLYNEQFF
TRBD1	16	NA	TRBV15	TRBJ2-7	TGTGCCACCAGCAGAGGAGTTACAGGGGGCAGTTACGAGCAGTACTTC	CATSRGVTGGSYEQYF
NA	13	medium-sized	TRBV5-1	TRBJ2-1	TGCGCCAGCAGCTTAAATGGAGAGAGTGAGCAGTTCTTC	CASSLNGESEQFF
TRBD1	15	NA	TRBV10-3	TRBJ2-5	TGTGCCATCAGTGAGGGGGCAGGGGGTACAGTGACCCAGTACTTC	CAISEGAGGTVTQYF
NA	16	few	TRBV5-1	TRBJ2-7	TGCGCCAGCAGCTTGGCCGGTTGGCGGCAGGGGAACGAGCAGTACTTC	CASSLAGWRQGNEQYF
TRBD1	15	NA	TRBV5-1	TRBJ2-5	TGCGCCAGCAGCTTTGCGGACAGGGGAGGGCAGACCCAGTACTTC	CASSFADRGGQTQYF
TRBD1	15	NA	TRBV11-2	TRBJ1-1	TGTGCCAGCAGGCCCATCAGGGGGCCAAACACTGAAGCTTTCTTT	CASRPIRGPNTEAFF
NA	15	NA	TRBV13	TRBJ2-4	TGTGCCAGCAGCTTAGGCCGGGAGCCCAAAAACATTCAGTACTTC	CASSLGREPKNIQYF
TRBD2	15	once	TRBV19	TRBJ2-2	TGTGCCAGTAGTCGGACTAGCGGGAGGATCGGGGAGCTGTTTTTT	CASSRTSGRIGELFF
NA	13	few	TRBV19	TRBJ2-4	TGTGCCAGTAGTATCAACACCAAAAACATTCAGTACTTC	CASSINTKNIQYF
NA	15	NA	TRBV28	TRBJ2-7	TGTGCCAGCAGTACCCCGGCAGGGTCAGACTACGAGCAGTACTTC	CASSTPAGSDYEQYF
NA	15	NA	TRBV6-5	TRBJ1-2	TGTGCCAGCAGCTTGGAGGGCCGAGACCTCTATGGCTACACCTTC	CASSLEGRDLYGYTF
NA	14	NA	TRBV29-1	TRBJ1-2	TGCAGCGTTGAAGAGGTAGCCTTATCCTCTGGCTACACCTTC	CSVEEVALSSGYTF
NA	14	few	TRBV6-1	TRBJ2-3	TGTGCCAGCAGGATCAGACAGGGAGGAGGTGCGCAGTATTTT	CASRIRQGGGAQYF
TRBD2	14	once	TRBV6-5	TRBJ2-5	TGTGCCAGCAGTTCCGGGACTAGCCGGGAGACCCAGTACTTC	CASSSGTSRETQYF
NA	12	NA	TRBV7-6	TRBJ2-2	TGTGCCAGCAGCTCCCTTACCGGGGAGCTGTTTTTT	CASSSLTGELFF